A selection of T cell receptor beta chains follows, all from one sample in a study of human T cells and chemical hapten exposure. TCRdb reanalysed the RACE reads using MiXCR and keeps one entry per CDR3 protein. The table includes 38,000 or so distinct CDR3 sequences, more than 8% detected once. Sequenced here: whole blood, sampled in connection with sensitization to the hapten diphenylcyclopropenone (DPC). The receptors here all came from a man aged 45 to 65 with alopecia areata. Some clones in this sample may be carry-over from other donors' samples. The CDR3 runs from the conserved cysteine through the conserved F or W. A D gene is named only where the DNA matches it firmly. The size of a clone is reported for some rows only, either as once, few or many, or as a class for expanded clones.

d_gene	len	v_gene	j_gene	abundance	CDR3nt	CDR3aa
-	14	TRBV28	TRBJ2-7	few	TGTGCCAGCAGCCTACCGACAGTTAGTTACGAGCAGTACTTC	CASSLPTVSYEQYF
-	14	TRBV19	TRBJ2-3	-	TGTGCCAGTAGCTTTCGGTTGGGCACAGATACGCAGTATTTT	CASSFRLGTDTQYF
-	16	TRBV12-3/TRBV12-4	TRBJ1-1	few	TGTGCCAGCAGTTTAGCGAAGTGGCAGCGGAACACTGAAGCTTTCTTT	CASSLAKWQRNTEAFF
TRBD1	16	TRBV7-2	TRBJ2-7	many	TGTGCCAGCAGCTTACGGACAGGGGGTAGCTCCTACGAGCAGTACTTC	CASSLRTGGSSYEQYF
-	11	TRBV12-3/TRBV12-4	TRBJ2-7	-	TGTGCCAGCAGTCGGCTGTACGAGCAGTACTTC	CASSRLYEQYF
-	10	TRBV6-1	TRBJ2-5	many	TGTGCCAGCAGGATGGAGACCCAGTACTTC	CASRMETQYF
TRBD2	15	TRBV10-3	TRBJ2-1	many	TGTGCCATCAGCGCCATAGCGGGAGGTAGTGATGAGCAGTTCTTC	CAISAIAGGSDEQFF
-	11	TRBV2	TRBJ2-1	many	TGTGCCAGCAGTACTGATAATGAGCAGTTCTTC	CASSTDNEQFF
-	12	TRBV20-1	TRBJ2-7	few	TGCAGTGCTAGCCTGGGGGGTTACGAGCAGTACTTC	CSASLGGYEQYF
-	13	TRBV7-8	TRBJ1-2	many	TGTGCCAGCAGCGCCCAAACTAACTATGGCTACACCTTC	CASSAQTNYGYTF
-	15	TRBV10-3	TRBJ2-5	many	TGTGCCACAAACCGATTAGGGGGAGGTGAAGAGACCCAGTACTTC	CATNRLGGGEETQYF
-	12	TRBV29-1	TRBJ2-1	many	TGCAGCGTTGTACCCTCAAGCGATGAGCAGTTCTTC	CSVVPSSDEQFF
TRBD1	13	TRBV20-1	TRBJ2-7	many	TGCAGTGCTAGAGGGGACAGGGGCTACGAGCAGTACTTC	CSARGDRGYEQYF
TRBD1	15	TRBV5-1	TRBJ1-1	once	TGCGCCAGCAGCCCGTCAACAGGGGTTGGGACTGAAGCTTTCTTT	CASSPSTGVGTEAFF
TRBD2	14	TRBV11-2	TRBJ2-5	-	TGTGCCAGCAGCGCAGGATTTGGCGGGGGGACCCAGTACTTC	CASSAGFGGGTQYF
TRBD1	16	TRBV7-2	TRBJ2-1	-	TGTGCCAGCAGCCCAGGACAGGGGGTGGGCCTCAATGAGCAGTTCTTC	CASSPGQGVGLNEQFF
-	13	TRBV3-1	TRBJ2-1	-	TGTGCCAGCAGCCACCTAGCGCAAAATGAGCAGTTCTTC	CASSHLAQNEQFF
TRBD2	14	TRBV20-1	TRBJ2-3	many	TGCAGTGCTAGTAGGACTAGCGGCACAGATACGCAGTATTTT	CSASRTSGTDTQYF
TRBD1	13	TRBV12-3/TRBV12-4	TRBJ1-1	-	TGTGCCAGCAGTCTACAGGGGTGGGCTGAAGCTTTCTTT	CASSLQGWAEAFF
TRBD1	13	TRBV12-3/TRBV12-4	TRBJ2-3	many	TGTGCCAGCAGCAAGGGACAGGGCGATACGCAGTATTTT	CASSKGQGDTQYF
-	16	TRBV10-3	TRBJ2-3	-	TGTGCCATCAGTGAGTCGACATCCCCCACGGCAGATACGCAGTATTTT	CAISESTSPTADTQYF
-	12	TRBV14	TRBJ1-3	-	TGTGCCAGCAGCCAATGGGGGAACACCATATATTTT	CASSQWGNTIYF
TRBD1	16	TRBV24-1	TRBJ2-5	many	TGTGCCACCAAACTAAGGGCGACAGGGGTGCAAGAGACCCAGTACTTC	CATKLRATGVQETQYF
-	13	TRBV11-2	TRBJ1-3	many	TGTGCCAGCAGCCGACCGGGAGCCTCCACCATATATTTT	CASSRPGASTIYF
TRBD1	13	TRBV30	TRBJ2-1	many	TGTGCCTGGAGTCTAGCCCGACAGGGAAAGCAGTTCTTC	CAWSLARQGKQFF
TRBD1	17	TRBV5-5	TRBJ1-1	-	TGTGCCAGCAGCTGGGGGACAGGGTCTCTTATGAACACTGAAGCTTTCTTT	CASSWGTGSLMNTEAFF
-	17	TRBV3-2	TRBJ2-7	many	TGTGCCAGCAGCCAAGAGGAGCGAAAGGGGGAAGCCTACGAGCAGTACTTC	CASSQEERKGEAYEQYF
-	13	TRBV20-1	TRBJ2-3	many	TGCAGCACGGATCGGGGGCGGACAGATACGCAGTATTTT	CSTDRGRTDTQYF
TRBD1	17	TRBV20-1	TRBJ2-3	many	TGCAGTGCTCAAAAGTTTGGGGGACAGGGGGCCGCAGATACGCAGTATTTT	CSAQKFGGQGAADTQYF
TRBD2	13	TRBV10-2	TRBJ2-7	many	TGCGCCAGCCTCGGGACTAGCGGGACCGAGCAGTACTTC	CASLGTSGTEQYF
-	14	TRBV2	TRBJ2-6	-	TGTGCCAGCATCGGTGACTCTGGGGCCAACGTCCTGACTTTC	CASIGDSGANVLTF
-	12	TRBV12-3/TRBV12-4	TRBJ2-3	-	TGTGCCAGCGGGCCCGGTCGGGATACGCAGTATTTT	CASGPGRDTQYF
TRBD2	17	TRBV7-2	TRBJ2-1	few	TGTGCCAGCAGCTTAGGACTAGCGGGAGGGTTAACCAATGAGCAGTTCTTC	CASSLGLAGGLTNEQFF
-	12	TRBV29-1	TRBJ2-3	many	TGCAGCAAAAGGACAGAGACAGATACGCAGTATTTT	CSKRTETDTQYF